The source of this TCR beta chain is a study of glioma-infiltrating T cells after dendritic cell vaccination. Study as a whole: Patients had newly diagnosed or recurrent glioblastoma and received dendritic cell vaccines.

The CDR3 has 15 residues. Trimming took 4 bases from V and 3 from J, leaving 16 bases between them. The V gene's germline CDR1 is KGHSH and CDR2 LQKENI. Study-wide results and limits: The cohort had few patients with full blood and tumor sets.

Time point noted: after dendritic cell vaccination, including at tumor progression/relapse. Isocitrate dehydrogenase mutation was absent in all glioblastoma patients. The protocol was immunoSEQ multiplex PCR, while the TCRdb copy is restricted to in-frame clones and leaves out a portion. The sample shows fewer than 30,000 clones, just under 90% of them seen only once. Remarks on this clone: Its matching antigen is unknown.

The receptor was isolated from a human donor with glioblastoma. The sequencing used blood, collected after dendritic cell vaccination. The chain is built from TRBV18 and TRBJ2-7; the D gene is possibly TRBD2 (5 bases). The CDR3 nucleotides read TGTGCCAGCTCACGACGGTTCGGGGAGAACTACGAGCAGTACTTC. Its protein product is CASSRRFGENYEQYF.